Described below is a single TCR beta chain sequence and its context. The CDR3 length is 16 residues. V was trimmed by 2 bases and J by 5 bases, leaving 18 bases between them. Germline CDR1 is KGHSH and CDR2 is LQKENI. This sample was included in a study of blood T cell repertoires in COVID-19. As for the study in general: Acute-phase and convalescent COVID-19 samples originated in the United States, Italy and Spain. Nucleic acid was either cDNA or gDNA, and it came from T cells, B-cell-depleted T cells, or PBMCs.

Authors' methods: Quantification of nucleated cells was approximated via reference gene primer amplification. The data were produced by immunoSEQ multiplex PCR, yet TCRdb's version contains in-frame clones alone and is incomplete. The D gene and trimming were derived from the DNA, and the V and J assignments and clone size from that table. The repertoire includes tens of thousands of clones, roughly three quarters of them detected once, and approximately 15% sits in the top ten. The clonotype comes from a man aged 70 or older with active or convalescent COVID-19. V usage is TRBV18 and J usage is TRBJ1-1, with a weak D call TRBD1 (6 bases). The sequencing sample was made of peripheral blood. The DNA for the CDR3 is TGTGCCAGCTCACCAACGGGGCAGGGGTGGAGAACTGAAGCTTTCTTT. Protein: CASSPTGQGWRTEAFF. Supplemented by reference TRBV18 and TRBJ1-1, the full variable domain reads NAGVMQNPRHLVRRRGQEARLRCSPMKGHSHVYWYRQLPEEGLKFMVYLQKENIIDESGMPKERFSAEFPKEGPSILRIQQVVRGDSAAYFCASSPTGQGWRTEAFFGQGTRLTVV.